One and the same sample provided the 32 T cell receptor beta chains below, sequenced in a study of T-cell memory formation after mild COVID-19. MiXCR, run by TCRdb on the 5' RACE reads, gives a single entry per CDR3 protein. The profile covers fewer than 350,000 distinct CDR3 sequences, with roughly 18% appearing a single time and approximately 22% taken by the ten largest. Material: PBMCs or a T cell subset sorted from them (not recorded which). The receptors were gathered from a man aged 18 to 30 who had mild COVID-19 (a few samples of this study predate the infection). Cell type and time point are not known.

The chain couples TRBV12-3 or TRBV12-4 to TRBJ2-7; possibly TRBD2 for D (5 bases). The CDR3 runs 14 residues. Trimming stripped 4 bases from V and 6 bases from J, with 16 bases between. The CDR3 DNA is TGTGCCAGCAGTTCGGACTGGCCCCGGGGCGAGCAGTACTTC. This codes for CASSSDWPRGEQYF.

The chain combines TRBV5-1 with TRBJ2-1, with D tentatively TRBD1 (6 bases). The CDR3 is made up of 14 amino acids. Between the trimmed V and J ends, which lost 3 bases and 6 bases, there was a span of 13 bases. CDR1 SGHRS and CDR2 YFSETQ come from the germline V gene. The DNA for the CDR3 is TGCGCCAGCAGCTCCTCCAGGGGCGGCAATGAGCAGTTCTTC. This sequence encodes CASSSSRGGNEQFF.

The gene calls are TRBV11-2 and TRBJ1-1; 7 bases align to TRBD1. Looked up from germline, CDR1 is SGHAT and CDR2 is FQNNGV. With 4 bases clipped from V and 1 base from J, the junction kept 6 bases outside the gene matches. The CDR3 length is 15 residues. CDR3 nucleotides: TGTGCCAGCAGCTCCCAGGGGGTAGCGAACACTGAAGCTTTCTTT. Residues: CASSSQGVANTEAFF.

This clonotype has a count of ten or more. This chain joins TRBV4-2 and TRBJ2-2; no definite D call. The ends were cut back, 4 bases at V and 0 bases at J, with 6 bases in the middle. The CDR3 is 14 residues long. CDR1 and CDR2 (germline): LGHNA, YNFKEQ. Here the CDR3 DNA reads TGTGCCAGCAGCCCGTACTCGAACACCGGGGAGCTGTTTTTT. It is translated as CASSPYSNTGELFF.

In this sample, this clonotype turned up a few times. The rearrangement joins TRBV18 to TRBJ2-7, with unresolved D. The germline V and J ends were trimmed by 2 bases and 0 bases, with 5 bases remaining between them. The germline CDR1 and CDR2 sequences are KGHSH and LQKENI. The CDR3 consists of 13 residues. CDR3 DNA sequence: TGTGCCAGCTCACCAAACCACTCCTACGAGCAGTACGTC. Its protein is CASSPNHSYEQYV.

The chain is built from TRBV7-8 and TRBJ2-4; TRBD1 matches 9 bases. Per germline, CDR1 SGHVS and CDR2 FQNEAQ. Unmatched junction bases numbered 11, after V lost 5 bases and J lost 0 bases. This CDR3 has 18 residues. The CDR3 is CASSPPLRQGGAKNIQYF. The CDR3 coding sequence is TGTGCCAGCAGCCCCCCCCTGAGACAGGGGGGAGCCAAAAACATTCAGTACTTC.

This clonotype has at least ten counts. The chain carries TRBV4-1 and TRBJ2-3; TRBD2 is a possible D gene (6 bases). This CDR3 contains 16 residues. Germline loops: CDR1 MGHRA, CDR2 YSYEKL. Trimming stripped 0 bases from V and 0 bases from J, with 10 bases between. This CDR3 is CASSQETRPSTDTQYF. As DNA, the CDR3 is TGCGCCAGCAGCCAAGAGACTAGACCTAGCACAGATACGCAGTATTTT.

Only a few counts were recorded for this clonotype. The CDR3 sequence is CASSVTGTGGSYGYTF. CDR3 DNA: TGCGCCAGCAGCGTAACCGGGACAGGGGGCAGTTATGGCTACACCTTC. This rearrangement joins TRBV5-1 to TRBJ1-2; 12 bases agree with TRBD1. CDR1 is SGHRS, CDR2 YFSETQ, per germline. The CDR3 runs to 16 residues. The J segment lost 5 bases and the V segment lost 4 bases, leaving 9 bases of the junction unmatched.

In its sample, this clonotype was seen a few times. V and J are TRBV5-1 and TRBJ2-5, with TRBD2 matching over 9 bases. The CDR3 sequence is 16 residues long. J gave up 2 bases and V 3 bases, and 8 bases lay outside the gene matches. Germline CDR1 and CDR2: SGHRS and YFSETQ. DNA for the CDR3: TGCGCCAGCAGCTCAGAGCGGGGGGACGAGCAAGAGACCCAGTACTTC. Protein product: CASSSERGDEQETQYF. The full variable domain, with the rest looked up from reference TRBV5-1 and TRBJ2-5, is KAGVTQTPRYLIKTRGQQVTLSCSPISGHRSVSWYQQTPGQGLQFLFEYFSETQRNKGNFPGRFSGRQFSNSRSEMNVSTLELGDSALYLCASSSERGDEQETQYFGPGTRLLVL.

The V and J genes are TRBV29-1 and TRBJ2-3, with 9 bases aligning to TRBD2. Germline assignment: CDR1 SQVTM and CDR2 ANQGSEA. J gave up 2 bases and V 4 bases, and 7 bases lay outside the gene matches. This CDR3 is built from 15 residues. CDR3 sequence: CSVGGAGGFTDTQYF. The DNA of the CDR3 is TGCAGCGTTGGAGGGGCGGGGGGGTTCACAGATACGCAGTATTTT.

The CDR3 is CASSGTGGRYTTDTQYF. CDR3 in DNA: TGTGCCAGCAGTGGGACAGGGGGCCGGTATACCACAGATACGCAGTATTTT. This sequence joins TRBV27 and TRBJ2-3; 12 nucleotides line up with TRBD1. This CDR3 comprises 17 residues. Germline V gene data show CDR1 as MNHEY and CDR2 as SMNVEV (reference sequence). Losses at the gene ends were 5 bases for V and 2 bases for J; bases not matched to a gene: 8.

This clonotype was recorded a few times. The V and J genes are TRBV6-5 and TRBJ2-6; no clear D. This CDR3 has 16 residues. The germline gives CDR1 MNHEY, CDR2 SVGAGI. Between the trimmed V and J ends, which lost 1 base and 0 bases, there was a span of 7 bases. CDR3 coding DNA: TGTGCCAGCAGTTACTGGCGTGACTCTGGGGCCAACGTCCTGACTTTC. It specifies CASSYWRDSGANVLTF.

The CDR3 loop is CAWSPGLFYEQYF. CDR3 in DNA: TGTGCCTGGAGCCCCGGGCTATTCTACGAGCAGTACTTC. This chain joins TRBV30 and TRBJ2-7; D unresolved. Per the germline V gene, CDR1 is GTSNPN and CDR2 is SVGIG (reference sequence). Trimming pared 3 bases from V and 3 bases from J, leaving 12 bases between. This CDR3 has 13 amino acids.

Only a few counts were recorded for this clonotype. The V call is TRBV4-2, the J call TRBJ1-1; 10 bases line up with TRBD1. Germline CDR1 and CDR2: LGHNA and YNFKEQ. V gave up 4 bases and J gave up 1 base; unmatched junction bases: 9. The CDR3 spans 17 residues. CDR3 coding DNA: TGTGCCAGCAGCCCGGGGGACAGGGGATGGGCGAACACTGAAGCTTTCTTT. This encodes CASSPGDRGWANTEAFF.

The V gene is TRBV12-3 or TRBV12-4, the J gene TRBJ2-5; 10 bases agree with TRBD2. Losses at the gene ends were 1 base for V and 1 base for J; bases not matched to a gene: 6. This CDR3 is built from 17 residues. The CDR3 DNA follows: TGTGCCAGCAGTTTAGGGTGGAGCGGGGGGGTCCAAGAGACCCAGTACTTC. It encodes CASSLGWSGGVQETQYF.

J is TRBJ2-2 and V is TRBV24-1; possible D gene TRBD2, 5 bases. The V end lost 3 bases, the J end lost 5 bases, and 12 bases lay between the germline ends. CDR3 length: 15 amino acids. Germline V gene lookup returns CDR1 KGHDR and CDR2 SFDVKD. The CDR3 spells CATSDASPGTGELFF. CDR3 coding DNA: TGTGCCACCAGTGATGCCTCTCCGGGGACCGGGGAGCTGTTTTTT.

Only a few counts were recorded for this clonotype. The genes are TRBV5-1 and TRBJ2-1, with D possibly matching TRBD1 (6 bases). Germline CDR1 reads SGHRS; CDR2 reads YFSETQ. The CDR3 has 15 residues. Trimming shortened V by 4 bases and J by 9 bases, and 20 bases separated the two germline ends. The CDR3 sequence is CASSTGTPLTGEQFF. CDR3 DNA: TGCGCCAGCAGCACCGGGACACCCTTAACTGGTGAGCAGTTCTTC. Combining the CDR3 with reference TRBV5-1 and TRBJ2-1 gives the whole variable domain KAGVTQTPRYLIKTRGQQVTLSCSPISGHRSVSWYQQTPGQGLQFLFEYFSETQRNKGNFPGRFSGRQFSNSRSEMNVSTLELGDSALYLCASSTGTPLTGEQFFGPGTRLTVL.

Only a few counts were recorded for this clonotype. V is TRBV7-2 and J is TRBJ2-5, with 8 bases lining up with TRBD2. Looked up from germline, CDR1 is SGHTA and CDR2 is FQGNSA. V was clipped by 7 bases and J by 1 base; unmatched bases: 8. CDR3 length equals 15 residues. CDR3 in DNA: TGTGCCAGCAAAGCGGGGGCCTCCCTCCAAGAGACCCAGTACTTC. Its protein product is CASKAGASLQETQYF. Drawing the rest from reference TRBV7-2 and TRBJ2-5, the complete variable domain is GAGVSQSPSNKVTEKGKDVELRCDPISGHTALYWYRQSLGQGLEFLIYFQGNSAPDKSGLPSDRFSAERTGGSVSTLTIQRTQQEDSAVYLCASKAGASLQETQYFGPGTRLLVL.

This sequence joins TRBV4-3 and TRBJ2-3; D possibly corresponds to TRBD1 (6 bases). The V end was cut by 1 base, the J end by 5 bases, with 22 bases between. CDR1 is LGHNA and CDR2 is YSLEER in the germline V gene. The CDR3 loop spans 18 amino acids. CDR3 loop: CASSQAPQGTPRIDTQYF. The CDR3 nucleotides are TGCGCCAGCAGCCAAGCCCCGCAGGGGACGCCAAGAATAGATACGCAGTATTTT.

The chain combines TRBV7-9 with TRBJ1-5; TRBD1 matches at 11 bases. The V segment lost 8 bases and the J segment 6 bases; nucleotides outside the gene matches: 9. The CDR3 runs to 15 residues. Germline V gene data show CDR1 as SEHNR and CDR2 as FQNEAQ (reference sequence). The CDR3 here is CASQNGGQGVQPQHF. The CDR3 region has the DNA TGTGCCAGCCAAAATGGGGGACAGGGGGTTCAGCCCCAGCATTTT.

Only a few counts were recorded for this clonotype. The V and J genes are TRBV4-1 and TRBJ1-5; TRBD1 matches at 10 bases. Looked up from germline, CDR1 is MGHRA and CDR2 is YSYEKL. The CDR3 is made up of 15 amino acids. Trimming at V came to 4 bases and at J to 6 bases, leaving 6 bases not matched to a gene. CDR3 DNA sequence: TGCGCCAGCAGCCTTGGGGACAGGGGTTTTCAGCCCCAGCATTTT. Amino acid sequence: CASSLGDRGFQPQHF.

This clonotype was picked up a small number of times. The CDR3 DNA sequence: TGTGCCAGCAGTGAAAGACGGGGCTCCTACAATGAGCAGTTCTTC. This codes for CASSERRGSYNEQFF. V gene TRBV2 combines with J gene TRBJ2-1; a possible D gene is TRBD2 (5 bases). Germline V gene lookup returns CDR1 SNHLY and CDR2 FYNNEI. The CDR3 is 15 residues long. Trimming removed 2 bases from V and 0 bases from J, with 8 bases in between.

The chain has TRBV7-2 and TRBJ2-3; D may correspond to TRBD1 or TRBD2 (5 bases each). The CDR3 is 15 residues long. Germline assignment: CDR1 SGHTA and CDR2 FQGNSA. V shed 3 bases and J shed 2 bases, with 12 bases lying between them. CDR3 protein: CASSFRGGYTDTQYF. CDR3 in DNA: TGTGCCAGCAGCTTTCGGGGCGGCTACACAGATACGCAGTATTTT.

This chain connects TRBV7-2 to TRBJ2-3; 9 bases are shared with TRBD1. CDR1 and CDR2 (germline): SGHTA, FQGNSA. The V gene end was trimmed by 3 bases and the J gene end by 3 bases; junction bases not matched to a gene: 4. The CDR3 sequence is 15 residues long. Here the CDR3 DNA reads TGTGCCAGCAGCTTCTGGGACAGGGAGACAGATACGCAGTATTTT. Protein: CASSFWDRETDTQYF.

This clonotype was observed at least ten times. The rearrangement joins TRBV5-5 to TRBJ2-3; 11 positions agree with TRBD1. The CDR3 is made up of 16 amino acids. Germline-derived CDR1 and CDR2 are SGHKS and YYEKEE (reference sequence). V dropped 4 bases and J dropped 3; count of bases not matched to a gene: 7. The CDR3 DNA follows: TGTGCCAGCAGCGGGGAGGGGACAGGGGGGACAGATACGCAGTATTTT. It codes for CASSGEGTGGTDTQYF.

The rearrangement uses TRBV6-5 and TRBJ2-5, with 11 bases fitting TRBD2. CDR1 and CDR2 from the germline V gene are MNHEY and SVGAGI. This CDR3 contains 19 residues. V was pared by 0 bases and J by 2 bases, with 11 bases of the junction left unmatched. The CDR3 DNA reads TGTGCCAGCAGTTACTCGAAGGTCGGGCTAGCGGGGGGACAAGAGACCCAGTACTTC. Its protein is CASSYSKVGLAGGQETQYF.

The CDR3 DNA sequence: TGTGCCAGCAGTTCGGGCCACTCTGGGGCCAACGTCCTGACTTTC. Its protein is CASSSGHSGANVLTF. The rearrangement joins TRBV6-1 to TRBJ2-6; D is uncertain. The CDR3 covers 15 residues. CDR1 and CDR2 (germline): MNHNS, SASEGT. V was trimmed by 5 bases and J by 0 bases, leaving 8 bases between them.

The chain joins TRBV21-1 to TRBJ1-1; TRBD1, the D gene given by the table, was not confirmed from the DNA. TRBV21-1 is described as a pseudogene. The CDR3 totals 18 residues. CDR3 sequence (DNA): TGTGCCAGCAGCAAAGATGGTCGGACAGGGCGTCTCGGCACTGAAGCTTTCTTT. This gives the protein CASSKDGRTGRLGTEAFF.

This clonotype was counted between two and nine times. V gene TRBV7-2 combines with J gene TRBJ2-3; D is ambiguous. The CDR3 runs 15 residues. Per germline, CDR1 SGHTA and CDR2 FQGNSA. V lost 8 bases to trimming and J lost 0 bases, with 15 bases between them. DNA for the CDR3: TGTGCCAGCTCAATTACGGGCCCTAGCACAGATACGCAGTATTTT. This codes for CASSITGPSTDTQYF.

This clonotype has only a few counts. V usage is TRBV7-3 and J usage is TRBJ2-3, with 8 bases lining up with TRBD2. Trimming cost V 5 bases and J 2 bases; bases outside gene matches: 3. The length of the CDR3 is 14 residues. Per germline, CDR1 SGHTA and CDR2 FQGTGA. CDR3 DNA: TGTGCCAGCAGCCGGGGGGGACACACAGATACGCAGTATTTT. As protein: CASSRGGHTDTQYF.

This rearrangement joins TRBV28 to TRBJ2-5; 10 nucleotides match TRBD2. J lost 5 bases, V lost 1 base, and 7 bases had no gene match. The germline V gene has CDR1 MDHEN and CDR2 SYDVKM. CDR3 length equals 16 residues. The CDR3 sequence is CASSLFASGGRETQYF. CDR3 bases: TGTGCCAGCAGTTTATTCGCTAGCGGGGGCAGGGAGACCCAGTACTTC.

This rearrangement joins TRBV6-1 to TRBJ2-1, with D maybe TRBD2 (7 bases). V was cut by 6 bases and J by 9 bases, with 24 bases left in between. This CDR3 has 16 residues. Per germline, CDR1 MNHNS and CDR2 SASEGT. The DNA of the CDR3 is TGTGCCAGCAGGGGCTATGGGGGGGGCCGACCCCGTGAGCAGTTCTTC. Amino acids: CASRGYGGGRPREQFF.